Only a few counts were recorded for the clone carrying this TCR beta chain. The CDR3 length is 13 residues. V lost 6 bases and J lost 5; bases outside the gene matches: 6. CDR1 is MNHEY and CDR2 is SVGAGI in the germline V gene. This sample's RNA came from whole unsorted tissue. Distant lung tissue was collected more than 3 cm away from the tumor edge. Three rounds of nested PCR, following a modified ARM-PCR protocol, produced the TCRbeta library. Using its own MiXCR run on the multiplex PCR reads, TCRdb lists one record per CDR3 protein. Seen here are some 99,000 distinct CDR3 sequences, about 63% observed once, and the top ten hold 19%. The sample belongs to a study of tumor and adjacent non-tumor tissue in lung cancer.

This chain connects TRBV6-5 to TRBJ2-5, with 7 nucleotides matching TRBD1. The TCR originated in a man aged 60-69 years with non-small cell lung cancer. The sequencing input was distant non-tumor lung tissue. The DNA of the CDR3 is TGTGCCAGCAGGGGACAGAGAATTGAGACCCAGTACTTC. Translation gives CASRGQRIETQYF.